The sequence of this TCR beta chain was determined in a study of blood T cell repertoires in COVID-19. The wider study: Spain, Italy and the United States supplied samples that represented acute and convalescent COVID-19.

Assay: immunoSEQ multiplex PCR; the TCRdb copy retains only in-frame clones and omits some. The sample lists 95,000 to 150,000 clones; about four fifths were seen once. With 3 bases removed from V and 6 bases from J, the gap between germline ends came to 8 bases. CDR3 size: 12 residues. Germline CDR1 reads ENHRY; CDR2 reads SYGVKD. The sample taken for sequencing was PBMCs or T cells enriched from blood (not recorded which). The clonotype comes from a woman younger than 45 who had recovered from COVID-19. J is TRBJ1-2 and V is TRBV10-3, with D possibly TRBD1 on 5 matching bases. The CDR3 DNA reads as TGTGCCATCAGTGACAGGGCAGATGGCTACACCTTC. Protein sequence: CAISDRADGYTF.